The clone carrying this T cell receptor (beta chain) was recorded many times. The target antigen is unknown. This specimen comes from a study of regulatory T cells in long-lasting Graves disease. The V and J ends lost 0 bases and 7 bases respectively, with 12 bases between them. The CDR3 has 14 residues. CDR1 is MNHEY, CDR2 SVGAGI, per germline. Study results and caveats: Those with persistent disease had in common more public clonotypes (2,741) than new patients (966). There was favoring of TRBV28, TRBJ1-2 and TRBJ2-5 in persistent disease.

Researchers made TCR beta libraries by using iRepertoire HTBI primers and running Arm-PCR on CDR3 regions. TCRdb independently ran MiXCR on the multiplex PCR reads; one entry per CDR3 protein. The sample consists of about 470,000 distinct CDR3 sequences, 20% to 25% of them appearing once. Specified time point: persistent/refractory GD, antithyroid drugs over 5 years with positive TRAb. PBMC RNA served as the TCR library source. Graves' disease diagnosis used American Thyroid Association guidelines. This sequence joins TRBV6-5 and TRBJ1-1; D remains ambiguous. This receptor was obtained from a female donor with Graves disease. The sequencing used peripheral blood mononuclear cells (PBMCs), collected when the disease was refractory, from a patient treated with antithyroid drugs. CDR3 residues: CASSYSDDGREAFF. The CDR3 coding sequence is TGTGCCAGCAGTTACTCTGACGACGGACGTGAAGCTTTCTTT.